A selection of T cell receptor beta chains follows, all from one sample in a study of cytomegalovirus exposure and HLA in healthy donors. Only in-frame clones appear in the TCRdb table, and some are missing; sequencing was by immunoSEQ multiplex PCR. The profile shows 95,000 to 150,000 clones, around four fifths of them singletons. Sequencing input: PBMCs. The receptors originated from a man aged 18-30 years in good health and CMV-seropositive. Both conserved end residues are part of each CDR3. D genes are given only for firm matches. Clone size is stated in some rows and not others, as once, few, many or a class when expanded.

J gene: TRBJ2-1; clone size: NA; D gene: TRBD2; V gene: TRBV27; CDR3 length: 16; CDR3 DNA: TGTGCCAGCAGCTTGACTAGCGGGGGGCCACATAATGAGCAGTTCTTC; CDR3 protein: CASSLTSGGPHNEQFF
J gene: TRBJ1-3; clone size: NA; D gene: NA; V gene: TRBV6-5; CDR3 length: 15; CDR3 DNA: TGTGCCAGCAGTTACTCGAGCGGGACTGGAAACACCATATATTTT; CDR3 protein: CASSYSSGTGNTIYF
J gene: TRBJ2-5; clone size: NA; D gene: NA; V gene: TRBV6-6; CDR3 length: 11; CDR3 DNA: TGTGCCAGCAGTCGGTCGGAGACCCAGTACTTC; CDR3 protein: CASSRSETQYF
J gene: TRBJ2-1; clone size: NA; D gene: TRBD1; V gene: TRBV5-1; CDR3 length: 15; CDR3 DNA: TGCGCCAGCAGCTCACAGGGGGGAGCCTACAATGAGCAGTTCTTC; CDR3 protein: CASSSQGGAYNEQFF
J gene: TRBJ1-1; clone size: NA; D gene: TRBD1; V gene: TRBV28; CDR3 length: 14; CDR3 DNA: TGTGCCAGCAGTTTAAGTCCCGGACAGGGCGAAGCTTTCTTT; CDR3 protein: CASSLSPGQGEAFF
J gene: TRBJ2-3; clone size: NA; D gene: TRBD2; V gene: TRBV5-4; CDR3 length: 15; CDR3 DNA: TGTGCCACTGGACTAGCGGGGGGGAACACAGATACGCAGTATTTT; CDR3 protein: CATGLAGGNTDTQYF
J gene: TRBJ1-2; clone size: NA; D gene: NA; V gene: TRBV9; CDR3 length: 13; CDR3 DNA: TGTGCCAGCAGCCCGGCGGGGGACTATGGCTACACCTTC; CDR3 protein: CASSPAGDYGYTF
J gene: TRBJ2-7; clone size: NA; D gene: NA; V gene: TRBV7-8; CDR3 length: 15; CDR3 DNA: TGTGCCAGCAGCTTAGTTGGAGGGATGACCTACGAGCAGTACTTC; CDR3 protein: CASSLVGGMTYEQYF
J gene: TRBJ2-7; clone size: NA; D gene: TRBD1; V gene: TRBV10-3; CDR3 length: 15; CDR3 DNA: TGTGCCATCAGTGCTGACAGGGGCACACCCTACGAGCAGTACTTC; CDR3 protein: CAISADRGTPYEQYF
J gene: TRBJ1-2; clone size: NA; D gene: NA; V gene: TRBV19; CDR3 length: 16; CDR3 DNA: TGTGCCAGTATGAGGGCGGATCCCATAGAGGCAAATGGCTACACCTTC; CDR3 protein: CASMRADPIEANGYTF
J gene: TRBJ2-1; clone size: NA; D gene: TRBD1; V gene: TRBV11-3; CDR3 length: 15; CDR3 DNA: TGTGCCAGCAGCCCTCGGACAGGGGGATACAATGAGCAGTTCTTC; CDR3 protein: CASSPRTGGYNEQFF
J gene: TRBJ1-1; clone size: NA; D gene: NA; V gene: TRBV21-1; CDR3 length: 18; CDR3 DNA: TGTGCCAGCAGCAAATTCTCACGGGAGGCCGAGACGAACACTGAAGCTTTCTTT; CDR3 protein: CASSKFSREAETNTEAFF
J gene: TRBJ2-3; clone size: NA; D gene: TRBD2; V gene: TRBV5-1; CDR3 length: 15; CDR3 DNA: TGCGCCAGCAGGACTAGCGGGGGGGCGGGAGATACGCAGTATTTT; CDR3 protein: CASRTSGGAGDTQYF
J gene: TRBJ1-2; clone size: NA; D gene: TRBD1; V gene: TRBV6-1; CDR3 length: 14; CDR3 DNA: TGTGCCAGCAGAAGAGGGGCAGGGGGCTATGGCTACACCTTC; CDR3 protein: CASRRGAGGYGYTF
J gene: TRBJ1-3; clone size: NA; D gene: NA; V gene: TRBV11-2; CDR3 length: 14; CDR3 DNA: TGTGCCAGCAGCCAGGACAGCTCTGGAAACACCATATATTTT; CDR3 protein: CASSQDSSGNTIYF
J gene: TRBJ1-2; clone size: NA; D gene: NA; V gene: TRBV5-6; CDR3 length: 13; CDR3 DNA: TGTGCCAGCTGGGACAACGGTGGGTATGGCTACACCTTC; CDR3 protein: CASWDNGGYGYTF
J gene: TRBJ2-2; clone size: NA; D gene: TRBD2; V gene: TRBV7-3; CDR3 length: 16; CDR3 DNA: TGTGCCAGCAGCTTGCACGGGACTAGGGTCACCGGGGAGCTGTTTTTT; CDR3 protein: CASSLHGTRVTGELFF
J gene: TRBJ2-3; clone size: NA; D gene: TRBD2; V gene: TRBV2; CDR3 length: 14; CDR3 DNA: TGTGCCAGCACTTTAGCGGGGGGCACAGATACGCAGTATTTT; CDR3 protein: CASTLAGGTDTQYF
J gene: TRBJ2-5; clone size: NA; D gene: NA; V gene: TRBV19; CDR3 length: 13; CDR3 DNA: TGTGCCAGTAGTATGACGAGGGAAGAGACCCAGTACTTC; CDR3 protein: CASSMTREETQYF
J gene: TRBJ2-1; clone size: NA; D gene: TRBD2; V gene: TRBV7-9; CDR3 length: 15; CDR3 DNA: TGTGCCAGCAGCCTTAGCGGGGGGCAAGACAATGAGCAGTTCTTC; CDR3 protein: CASSLSGGQDNEQFF
J gene: TRBJ2-7; clone size: few; D gene: TRBD1; V gene: TRBV4-2; CDR3 length: 16; CDR3 DNA: TGTGCCAGCAGCCCGAAGACCGGGACAGCGTCCTACGAGCAGTACTTC; CDR3 protein: CASSPKTGTASYEQYF
J gene: TRBJ1-2; clone size: NA; D gene: TRBD1; V gene: TRBV2; CDR3 length: 16; CDR3 DNA: TGTGCCAGCAGCGATAACCCCACTGCAGGGGGCAACGGCTACACCTTC; CDR3 protein: CASSDNPTAGGNGYTF
J gene: TRBJ2-7; clone size: NA; D gene: TRBD1; V gene: TRBV11-2; CDR3 length: 14; CDR3 DNA: TGTGCCAGCAGCTACGGACAGGGGAGCTACGAGCAGTACTTC; CDR3 protein: CASSYGQGSYEQYF
J gene: TRBJ2-1; clone size: NA; D gene: NA; V gene: TRBV13; CDR3 length: 13; CDR3 DNA: TGTGCCAGCAGCTTGGGCAAGGGGAATGAGCAGTTCTTC; CDR3 protein: CASSLGKGNEQFF
J gene: TRBJ2-5; clone size: NA; D gene: NA; V gene: TRBV27; CDR3 length: 13; CDR3 DNA: TGTGCCAGCAGTTTCAGGGGCGGGGAGACCCAGTACTTC; CDR3 protein: CASSFRGGETQYF
J gene: TRBJ2-2; clone size: NA; D gene: TRBD2; V gene: TRBV7-6; CDR3 length: 18; CDR3 DNA: TGTGCCAGCAGCTTAGAAGCTAGCGGGGGCCAGAACACCGGGGAGCTGTTTTTT; CDR3 protein: CASSLEASGGQNTGELFF
J gene: TRBJ2-7; clone size: NA; D gene: NA; V gene: TRBV29-1; CDR3 length: 15; CDR3 DNA: TGCAGCGTTGAAGGCCTGGGGCCCAACCCCTACGAGCAGTACTTC; CDR3 protein: CSVEGLGPNPYEQYF
J gene: TRBJ2-7; clone size: NA; D gene: NA; V gene: TRBV6-5; CDR3 length: 15; CDR3 DNA: TGTGCCAGCAGTTACGCCGGCAGGGCCAGGTACGAGCAGTACTTC; CDR3 protein: CASSYAGRARYEQYF
J gene: TRBJ1-1; clone size: once; D gene: TRBD1; V gene: TRBV5-4; CDR3 length: 16; CDR3 DNA: TGTGCCAGCAGTTCGGGACAGGGGGGGTTGGACATTGAAGCTTTCTTT; CDR3 protein: CASSSGQGGLDIEAFF